The 30 T cell receptor beta chains reported below all come from one sample, sequenced in a study of CXCR3-negative and CXCR3-positive naive CD8 T cells. 5' RACE that incorporated UMI labels was used to prepare the TRB cDNA libraries. Each CDR3 protein gets one entry in TCRdb, which reprocessed the 5' RACE reads and gives no DNA. The sample has about 51,000 distinct CDR3 sequences. Study-level points and caveats: Against CXCR3-negative naive cells, CXCR3-positive naive cells showed more hydrophobic TRB CDR3s.

No antigens are known for them. Sequences were obtained from naive CXCR3+ CD8+ T cells from blood. Subset given: CD45RO-CCR7+CD27+CD95- naive CD8+ T cells expressing CXCR3 (TNR3+). Source of these receptors: a human donor in good health. Some clones in this sample may be carry-over from other donors' samples.

The chain employs TRBV19 and TRBJ1-1. CDR1 LNHDA and CDR2 SQIVND come from the germline V gene (reference sequence). The CDR3 loop spans 14 amino acids. The CDR3 loop reads CASSSSAADTEAFF.

V is TRBV9 and J is TRBJ1-1; TCRdb's assignment of TRBD1 cannot be checked, as there is no DNA. This CDR3 has 15 amino acids. Germline V gives CDR1 SGDLS, CDR2 YYNGEE. Here the CDR3 reads CASSATGTANTEAFF.

V and J are TRBV7-3 and TRBJ2-2; TCRdb's D call, TRBD1, is unchecked because there is no DNA. Germline V gives CDR1 SGHTA, CDR2 FQGTGA. The CDR3 length is 13 residues. The CDR3 is CASRLQGGGELFF.

J is TRBJ2-5 and V is TRBV7-3; TCRdb picks TRBD1, but there is no DNA to check that call. CDR1 and CDR2 from the germline V gene are SGHTA and FQGTGA. The CDR3 is 15 residues long. CDR3 amino acids: CASSVYGQVAETQYF.

The chain uses TRBV4-3 and TRBJ2-1; no DNA is available, so the TRBD2 call from TCRdb remains unchecked. Germline V lookup: CDR1 LGHNA, CDR2 YSLEER. The CDR3 has 13 amino acids. The chain's CDR3 is CASRSAGGTEQFF.

The chain recombines TRBV9 with TRBJ2-7; TCRdb's D call of TRBD1 is untestable without DNA. Germline V lookup: CDR1 SGDLS, CDR2 YYNGEE. CDR3 length: 14 residues. The CDR3 spells CASSHRGSTYEQYF.

This chain connects TRBV29-1 to TRBJ2-7. Per germline, CDR1 SQVTM and CDR2 ANQGSEA. CDR3 length: 13 amino acids. CDR3 residues: CSVEDILTYEQYF.

The rearrangement uses TRBV7-2 and TRBJ2-1; the TCRdb D gene call, TRBD1, has no DNA to confirm it. This CDR3 spans 17 amino acids. Germline loops: CDR1 SGHTA, CDR2 FQGNSA. The CDR3 loop is CASSFTGTGGSYNEQFF.

The genes are TRBV7-9 and TRBJ2-4. The CDR3 loop spans 17 amino acids. The germline CDR1 and CDR2 sequences are SEHNR and FQNEAQ (reference sequence). This CDR3 reads CASSSDLFGWAKNIQYF.

The rearrangement uses TRBV15 and TRBJ1-1. The CDR3 covers 12 residues. Germline lookup yields CDR1 LNHNV and CDR2 YYDKDF (reference sequence). The CDR3 protein is CATSRVRLEAFF.

CDR3 region: CASSLDQNTGELFF. The chain combines TRBV5-5 with TRBJ2-2. Germline V gives CDR1 SGHKS, CDR2 YYEKEE (reference sequence). The CDR3 has 14 amino acids.

The V gene is TRBV7-9, the J gene TRBJ1-5; the D call from TCRdb, TRBD1, cannot be confirmed without DNA. There are 17 residues in the CDR3. Germline assignment: CDR1 SEHNR and CDR2 FQNEAQ (reference sequence). The chain's CDR3 is CASSSLGQGAFDQPQHF.

The gene calls are TRBV14 and TRBJ2-7. Per germline, CDR1 SGHDN and CDR2 FVKESK. This CDR3 region has 15 residues. CDR3 residues: CASSQETAGLYEQYF.

The chain couples TRBV7-2 to TRBJ2-5. The germline CDR1 and CDR2 sequences are SGHTA and FQGNSA. This CDR3 comprises 16 residues. The CDR3 region is CASSLESSTDQETQYF.

This chain links TRBV4-3 with TRBJ2-6; the TCRdb D gene call, TRBD1, has no DNA to confirm it. This CDR3 region has 19 residues. Germline values: CDR1 LGHNA, CDR2 YSLEER. This CDR3 reads CASSQADREGIAGANVLTF.

This chain joins TRBV5-6 and TRBJ1-2; the TCRdb call, TRBD1, lacks DNA for checking. The CDR3 consists of 13 residues. Looked up from germline, CDR1 is SGHDT and CDR2 is YYEEEE. The chain's CDR3 is CASSLRGARGYTF.

CDR3 region: CASSPTGGGNYEQYF. V usage is TRBV9 and J usage is TRBJ2-7; TCRdb picks TRBD1, but there is no DNA to check that call. Germline V lookup: CDR1 SGDLS, CDR2 YYNGEE. The CDR3 runs 15 residues.

This rearrangement joins TRBV12-3 or TRBV12-4 to TRBJ2-1. This CDR3 is 11 amino acids long. CDR3 sequence reads: CASSLSTEQFF.

V gene TRBV7-9 combines with J gene TRBJ1-1; TCRdb's assignment of TRBD1 cannot be checked, as there is no DNA. CDR3 length equals 15 residues. Germline V CDR1 and CDR2: SEHNR, FQNEAQ (reference sequence). CDR3 loop: CASSSRTDANTEAFF.

The chain couples TRBV6-6 to TRBJ2-2. CDR3 size: 16 residues. Germline assignment: CDR1 MNHNY and CDR2 SVGAGI (reference sequence). The CDR3 loop is CASSYSRDPNTGELFF.

V usage is TRBV4-1 and J usage is TRBJ2-3; TCRdb gives TRBD2 as the D gene, but with no DNA this cannot be confirmed. Per the germline V gene, CDR1 is MGHRA and CDR2 is YSYEKL. This CDR3 comprises 16 residues. The CDR3 loop reads CASSQDGVAGTDTQYF.

The chain uses TRBV14 and TRBJ2-1; TCRdb designates TRBD1, a call that cannot be tested without DNA. Germline V gives CDR1 SGHDN, CDR2 FVKESK. The CDR3 has 16 amino acids. The CDR3 spells CASSQDQGGASNEQFF.

The CDR3: CAISGGSSPEAFF. V usage is TRBV10-3 and J usage is TRBJ1-1; TCRdb selects TRBD1, and the lack of DNA leaves this call unchecked. Germline assignment: CDR1 ENHRY and CDR2 SYGVKD. The CDR3 has 13 residues.

The chain couples TRBV5-1 to TRBJ2-7; the TRBD1 assignment by TCRdb is unverifiable without DNA. This CDR3 region has 14 residues. Per germline, CDR1 SGHRS and CDR2 YFSETQ. The CDR3: CASSLGGRWGEQYF.

The V gene is TRBV28, the J gene TRBJ2-7; the TRBD1 assignment by TCRdb is unverifiable without DNA. The V gene's germline CDR1 is MDHEN and CDR2 SYDVKM. The CDR3 contains 14 residues. The CDR3 reads CASSLSMARYEQYF.

The chain joins TRBV5-1 to TRBJ2-7; without DNA, the TCRdb call of TRBD2 cannot be checked. This CDR3 comprises 15 residues. Germline CDR1 SGHRS, CDR2 YFSETQ. The CDR3 loop is CASRELSGGAEEQYF.

The chain has TRBV29-1 and TRBJ2-5; TCRdb reports TRBD1, a call that lacks DNA to check it against. CDR1 SQVTM and CDR2 ANQGSEA come from the germline V gene. The CDR3 is 14 amino acids. The CDR3 region is CSVVGTGFQETQYF. The full variable domain, in which reference TRBV29-1 and TRBJ2-5 provide the parts outside the CDR3, is SAVISQKPSRDICQRGTSLTIQCQVDSQVTMMFWYRQQPGQSLTLIATANQGSEATYESGFVIDKFPISRPNLTFSTLTVSNMSPEDSSIYLCSVVGTGFQETQYFGPGTRLLVL.

The chain has TRBV4-2 and TRBJ1-1. This CDR3 has 15 amino acids. CDR1 is LGHNA, CDR2 YNFKEQ, per germline. CDR3 residues: CASSPRSGTGTEAFF.

The chain uses TRBV4-1 and TRBJ1-1. Germline V CDR1 and CDR2: MGHRA, YSYEKL. The CDR3 contains 14 residues. The chain's CDR3 is CASSQAGMNTEAFF.

CDR3 protein: CASSLSSLGGYTF. The V gene is TRBV12-3 or TRBV12-4, the J gene TRBJ1-2. The CDR3 spans 13 residues.